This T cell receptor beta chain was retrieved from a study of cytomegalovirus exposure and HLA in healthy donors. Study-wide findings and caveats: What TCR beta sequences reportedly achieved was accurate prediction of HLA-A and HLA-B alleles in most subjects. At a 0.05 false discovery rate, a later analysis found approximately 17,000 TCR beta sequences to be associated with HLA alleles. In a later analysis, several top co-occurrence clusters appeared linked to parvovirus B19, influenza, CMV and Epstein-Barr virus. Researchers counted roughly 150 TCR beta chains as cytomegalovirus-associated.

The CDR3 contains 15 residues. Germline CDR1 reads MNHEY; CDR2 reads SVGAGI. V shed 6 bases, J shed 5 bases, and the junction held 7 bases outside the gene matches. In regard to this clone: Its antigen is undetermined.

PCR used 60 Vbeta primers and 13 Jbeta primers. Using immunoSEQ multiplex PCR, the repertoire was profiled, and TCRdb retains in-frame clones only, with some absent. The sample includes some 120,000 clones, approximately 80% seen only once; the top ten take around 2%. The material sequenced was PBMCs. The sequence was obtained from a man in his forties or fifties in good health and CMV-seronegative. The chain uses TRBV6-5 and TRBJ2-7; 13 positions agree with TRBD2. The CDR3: CASSTGTSGVNEQYF. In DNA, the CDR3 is TGTGCCAGCAGCACCGGGACTAGCGGGGTTAACGAGCAGTACTTC.